This T cell receptor (beta chain) was recorded in a study of blood T cells in healthy people across ages. Primers used in a second PCR of roughly 7 to 11 cycles were a sample-barcoded 5' primer and a J-beta primer mix. TCRdb reanalysed the 5' RACE reads using MiXCR and keeps one entry per CDR3 protein. This sample has roughly 800,000 distinct CDR3 sequences, with over 45% found just once. From germline, CDR1 is SNHLY and CDR2 FYNNEI. V was cut by 4 bases and J by 0 bases, with 12 bases left in between. This CDR3 comprises 15 residues. The specimen sequenced was blood. This sequence originates from a man aged 25-45 years in good health. The chain has TRBV2 and TRBJ2-5; the D gene could be TRBD1 or TRBD2 (5 bases each). The CDR3 loop reads CASSGWDGYQETQYF. For the CDR3, the DNA is TGTGCCAGCAGTGGATGGGACGGATACCAAGAGACCCAGTACTTC.